Each of the 8 T cell receptor beta chains below was sequenced from the same sample in a study of cytomegalovirus exposure and HLA in healthy donors. The primer mix had 60 Vbeta and 13 Jbeta primers. Method: immunoSEQ multiplex PCR; TCRdb's copy keeps in-frame clones and lacks some. The sample has over 150,000 clones, around 79% seen once. Sequences were obtained from PBMCs. The receptor source for this set is a girl between 10 and 17 years old in good health and CMV-seropositive.

V usage is TRBV29-1 and J usage is TRBJ2-2; D remains ambiguous. This CDR3 has 15 residues. Trimming left V 4 bases short and J 0 bases short, with 12 bases between. In germline, CDR1 is SQVTM, CDR2 ANQGSEA. The CDR3 nucleotides are TGCAGCGTTGTGTCTCGCGGTGCGAACACCGGGGAGCTGTTTTTT. Residues: CSVVSRGANTGELFF.

This clone came up a few times. The chain recombines TRBV9 with TRBJ2-1; tentatively, D is TRBD2 (5 bases). Trimming left V 5 bases short and J 4 bases short, with 10 bases between. The germline CDR1 and CDR2 sequences are SGDLS and YYNGEE. There are 13 residues in the CDR3. This chain's CDR3 is CASSPGIYNEQFF. The CDR3 DNA sequence: TGTGCCAGCAGTCCGGGGATTTACAATGAGCAGTTCTTC.

CDR3 in DNA: TGCGCCAGCAGCTACGGAGGGGGGGCCCAAGGAACAGATACGCAGTATTTT. Translated: CASSYGGGAQGTDTQYF. The gene calls are TRBV5-1 and TRBJ2-3; perhaps TRBD2 as D (7 bases). The V gene lost 3 bases and the J gene lost 3 bases, with 20 bases spanning the gap. Germline CDR1 reads SGHRS; CDR2 reads YFSETQ. The CDR3 extends over 17 amino acids.

V is TRBV5-1 and J is TRBJ1-4, with D tentatively TRBD1 (5 bases). Germline CDR1 and CDR2: SGHRS and YFSETQ. Trimming pared 0 bases from V and 10 bases from J, leaving 25 bases between. The CDR3 is made up of 18 amino acids. CDR3 in amino acids: CASSLAGGKGSEGGKLFF. As DNA, the CDR3 is TGCGCCAGCAGCTTGGCCGGGGGGAAAGGCTCCGAAGGCGGAAAACTGTTTTTT.

This chain connects TRBV7-6 to TRBJ2-3; 8 nucleotides line up with TRBD2. The CDR3 is 14 amino acids. After removal of 6 bases from V and 11 bases from J, the junction contained 13 bases not matched to a gene. Germline V gene lookup returns CDR1 SGHVS and CDR2 FNYEAQ. The chain's CDR3 is CASRGRGGLEGQYF. The CDR3 coding sequence is TGTGCCAGCAGGGGCCGGGGGGGCCTTGAGGGGCAGTATTTT. Looking up the rest from reference TRBV7-6 and TRBJ2-3 gives the full variable domain: GAGVSQSPRYKVTKRGQDVALRCDPISGHVSLYWYRQALGQGPEFLTYFNYEAQQDKSGLPNDRFSAERPEGSISTLTIQRTEQRDSAMYRCASRGRGGLEGQYFGPGTRLTVL.

This chain links TRBV19 with TRBJ2-7; D is unresolved. CDR1 and CDR2 from the germline V gene are LNHDA and SQIVND (reference sequence). The CDR3 totals 14 residues. Trimming took 3 bases from V and 2 from J, leaving 11 bases between them. The chain's CDR3 is CASSMQAPPYEQYF. The CDR3 DNA follows: TGTGCCAGTAGTATGCAGGCTCCGCCCTACGAGCAGTACTTC.

J is TRBJ1-1 and V is TRBV5-6; D remains unclear. The CDR3 consists of 14 residues. Germline V CDR1 and CDR2: SGHDT, YYEEEE. Trimming shortened V by 4 bases and J by 4 bases, and 14 bases separated the two germline ends. DNA for the CDR3: TGTGCCAGCAGCAAGGTAGCGGTAGCCACTGAAGCTTTCTTT. It encodes CASSKVAVATEAFF.

The V gene is TRBV19, the J gene TRBJ2-3; 9 bases agree with TRBD1. CDR3 length equals 15 residues. Trimming at V came to 1 base and at J to 3 bases, leaving 2 bases not matched to a gene. Per germline, CDR1 LNHDA and CDR2 SQIVND (reference sequence). The CDR3 is CASSIVTGGTDTQYF. CDR3 DNA: TGTGCCAGTAGTATAGTGACAGGGGGAACAGATACGCAGTATTTT.